This TCR beta chain appears in the sequencing data of a study of blood T cells in healthy people across ages. Together with a sample-barcoded 5' primer, a J-beta primer mix was included in a second PCR lasting about 6 to 12 cycles. One entry per CDR3 protein, called by TCRdb with MiXCR from the 5' RACE reads. This sample has 1,300,000 or so distinct CDR3 sequences, with around 55% found just once. Individuals who donated were healthy Caucasians from Russia aged roughly 6 to 100. This clonotype was seen more than once but under ten times. Its antigen is as yet unknown. Germline lookup yields CDR1 LGHNA and CDR2 YSLEER. The CDR3 runs to 12 residues. With 4 bases removed from V and 10 bases from J, the gap between germline ends came to 8 bases. General observations from the study: Diversity of TCR beta per million T cells declined in a roughly linear way with age. A greater number of naive CD4+ cells and higher diversity distinguished long-lived donors from aged donors.

The sample was blood. The rearrangement uses TRBV4-3 and TRBJ1-6, with a possible D match to TRBD1 (6 bases). This receptor was obtained from a young man in good health. CDR3 in DNA: TGCGCCAGCAGCCCAGGGGACTCACCCCTCCACTTT. Translated, it gives CASSPGDSPLHF.